The 21 T cell receptor beta chains listed next were all sequenced from one sample in a study of shared clonotypes between healthy human individuals. Sequenced by immunoSEQ multiplex PCR; TCRdb stores in-frame clones only, minus some. Found here are 950,000 to 1,100,000 clones, about 76% of them singletons; the top ten hold approximately 1.5%. What was sequenced was memory CD4+ T cells sorted from blood. As to subset: CD45RA-negative fraction. These receptors all come from a man aged 18 to 35 in good health.

Concerning this clone: Relative to the germline gene, one junction end is altered; a read error may explain this. The gene calls are TRBV19 and TRBJ1-1; 7 bases are shared with TRBD1. CDR1 is LNHDA, CDR2 SQIVND, per germline (reference sequence). The CDR3 consists of 12 residues. The CDR3 spells CASSRAPGQPAF. The CDR3 DNA reads TGTGCCAGTAGTAGGGCTCCGGGACAGCCGGCCTTT.

In DNA, the CDR3 is TGCAGCGTTGAAGAGGGCCGTAGCGAAGCTTTCTTT. This encodes CSVEEGRSEAFF. V is TRBV29-1 and J is TRBJ1-1; no clear D. Between the trimmed V and J ends, which lost 0 bases and 8 bases, there was a span of 10 bases. Germline V gene sequence: CDR1 SQVTM, CDR2 ANQGSEA. The CDR3 has 12 amino acids.

The chain combines TRBV10-2 with TRBJ2-3, with 10 bases lining up with TRBD2. V lost 6 bases and J lost 4; bases outside the gene matches: 4. There are 14 residues in the CDR3. Germline V lookup: CDR1 WSHSY, CDR2 SAAADI. The CDR3 bases are TGCGCCAGCAGGAGTAGCGGGGGGCCAGATACGCAGTATTTT. Amino acids: CASRSSGGPDTQYF.

Here the CDR3 DNA reads TGTGCCAGCAGCTCCCCCAGGGGACCCACTGAAGCTTTCTTT. Translation: CASSSPRGPTEAFF. The chain is built from TRBV7-8 and TRBJ1-1, with D perhaps matching TRBD1 (6 bases). Germline loops: CDR1 SGHVS, CDR2 FQNEAQ. The CDR3 consists of 14 residues. Trimming cost V 4 bases and J 4 bases, with 13 bases left between them. Looking up the rest from reference TRBV7-8 and TRBJ1-1 gives the full variable domain: GAGVSQSPRYKVAKRGQDVALRCDPISGHVSLFWYQQALGQGPEFLTYFQNEAQLDKSGLPSDRFFAERPEGSVSTLKIQRTQQEDSAVYLCASSSPRGPTEAFFGQGTRLTVV.

V is TRBV28 and J is TRBJ2-6; D possibly corresponds to TRBD1 (6 bases). Germline assignment: CDR1 MDHEN and CDR2 SYDVKM. V lost 5 bases to trimming and J lost 3 bases, with 11 bases between them. The CDR3 consists of 15 residues. CDR3 residues: CASSNSGVGANVLTF. DNA for the CDR3: TGTGCCAGCAGTAATTCAGGGGTTGGGGCCAACGTCCTGACTTTC.

The CDR3: CASSSGTGRHEQYF. CDR3 bases: TGCGCCAGCAGCTCCGGGACAGGTCGCCACGAGCAGTACTTC. The chain is built from TRBV5-1 and TRBJ2-7; 8 bases are a match to TRBD1. V gave up 3 bases and J gave up 5 bases; unmatched junction bases: 7. Germline CDR1 and CDR2: SGHRS and YFSETQ. The CDR3 length is 14 residues.

The chain employs TRBV27 and TRBJ1-5; D is undetermined. Looked up from germline, CDR1 is MNHEY and CDR2 is SMNVEV (reference sequence). V was pared by 2 bases and J by 3 bases, with 8 bases between. The CDR3 loop spans 14 amino acids. The CDR3 region is CASSLGRTNQPQHF. The DNA of the CDR3 is TGTGCCAGCAGTTTAGGCAGGACCAATCAGCCCCAGCATTTT.

The DNA of the CDR3 is TGTGCCAGCTGCGGGATCGGCGATGAGCAGTTCTTC. It translates to CASCGIGDEQFF. The chain carries TRBV9 and TRBJ2-1, with D tentatively TRBD2 (6 bases). V lost 7 bases and J lost 8, with 13 bases in between. Germline loops: CDR1 SGDLS, CDR2 YYNGEE. The CDR3 extends over 12 amino acids.

A remark on this clone: The same CDR3 also results from other DNA sequences found in this sample. This chain connects TRBV4-3 to TRBJ1-1; a possible D gene is TRBD1 (5 bases). With 0 bases removed from V and 1 base from J, the gap between germline ends came to 9 bases. The CDR3 has 15 residues. Germline CDR1 is LGHNA and CDR2 is YSLEER. CDR3: CASSQDPGKNTEAFF. The CDR3 region has the DNA TGCGCCAGCAGCCAAGATCCAGGGAAGAACACTGAAGCTTTCTTT.

The gene calls are TRBV2 and TRBJ2-1; 7 bases align to TRBD2. Germline CDR1 SNHLY, CDR2 FYNNEI. This CDR3 has 15 residues. Losses at the gene ends were 5 bases for V and 0 bases for J; bases not matched to a gene: 4. CDR3 sequence (DNA): TGTGCCAGCAGTCTAGCGGAAAGCTCCTACAATGAGCAGTTCTTC. This gives the protein CASSLAESSYNEQFF.

The chain employs TRBV11-2 and TRBJ2-3; D is unclear. V was pared by 5 bases and J by 1 base, with 10 bases between. This CDR3 is 14 amino acids long. Germline CDR1 is SGHAT and CDR2 is FQNNGV. CDR3 amino acids: CASSNPRGTDTQYF. CDR3 nucleotides: TGTGCCAGCAGCAACCCTCGCGGCACAGATACGCAGTATTTT.

This rearrangement joins TRBV5-1 to TRBJ2-2, with 12 nucleotides matching TRBD2. V was clipped by 4 bases and J by 0 bases; unmatched bases: 4. This CDR3 is 17 amino acids long. From germline, CDR1 is SGHRS and CDR2 YFSETQ. In DNA form, the CDR3 reads TGCGCCAGCAGCCAGACTAGCGGGGGAACGAACACCGGGGAGCTGTTTTTT. This codes for CASSQTSGGTNTGELFF.

V usage is TRBV6-6 and J usage is TRBJ1-2; no definite D call. V shed 2 bases and J shed 4 bases, with 14 bases lying between them. Per germline, CDR1 MNHNY and CDR2 SVGAGI (reference sequence). CDR3 length: 15 residues. Written as DNA, the CDR3 is TGTGCCAGCAGTTACAAGGACTCCGGCTTCTATGGCTACACCTTC. Its translation is CASSYKDSGFYGYTF.

This chain links TRBV4-2 with TRBJ1-2; the match to TRBD1 covers 7 bases. Looked up from germline, CDR1 is LGHNA and CDR2 is YNFKEQ. The CDR3 extends over 16 amino acids. Trimming at V came to 0 bases and at J to 4 bases, leaving 8 bases not matched to a gene. The CDR3 region has the DNA TGTGCCAGCAGCCAAGAGAGGGCCGGGACAGTCTATGGCTACACCTTC. Amino acid sequence: CASSQERAGTVYGYTF.

The rearrangement joins TRBV5-1 to TRBJ2-1; 7 bases match TRBD2. Unmatched junction bases numbered 4, after V lost 1 base and J lost 3 bases. CDR3 length: 15 residues. Germline V gene lookup returns CDR1 SGHRS and CDR2 YFSETQ. In DNA form, the CDR3 reads TGCGCCAGCAGCTTGCTGGGGGGGATCTACAATGAGCAGTTCTTC. As protein: CASSLLGGIYNEQFF. Full variable domain (rest looked up from reference TRBV5-1 and TRBJ2-1): KAGVTQTPRYLIKTRGQQVTLSCSPISGHRSVSWYQQTPGQGLQFLFEYFSETQRNKGNFPGRFSGRQFSNSRSEMNVSTLELGDSALYLCASSLLGGIYNEQFFGPGTRLTVL.

J is TRBJ2-5 and V is TRBV9, with TRBD2 identical over 15 bases. Germline lookup yields CDR1 SGDLS and CDR2 YYNGEE. CDR3 length: 17 residues. V was pared by 4 bases and J by 4 bases, with 8 bases of the junction left unmatched. CDR3 amino acids: CASSPRGGLAGGETQYF. The DNA for the CDR3 is TGTGCCAGCAGCCCCAGAGGGGGACTAGCGGGAGGAGAGACCCAGTACTTC.

The V and J genes are TRBV6-6 and TRBJ1-6; no clear D. V dropped 5 bases and J dropped 7 bases, with 9 bases sitting between them. This CDR3 comprises 13 residues. Germline V CDR1 and CDR2: MNHNY, SVGAGI (reference sequence). CDR3 in amino acids: CASSLTGNSPLHF. The CDR3 DNA follows: TGTGCCAGCAGTCTTACGGGGAATTCACCCCTCCACTTT.

This clone was seen a handful of times. The rearrangement joins TRBV14 to TRBJ1-1; no definite D call. V was shortened by 2 bases and J by 1 base, with 8 bases between the two germline ends. Germline V gene sequence: CDR1 SGHDN, CDR2 FVKESK. CDR3 length equals 14 residues. Written as DNA, the CDR3 is TGTGCCAGCAGCCAAAAAGCGGGGAACACTGAAGCTTTCTTT. Its translation is CASSQKAGNTEAFF.

The chain recombines TRBV28 with TRBJ2-6, with D perhaps assigned TRBD1 or TRBD2 (6 bases each). Germline assignment: CDR1 MDHEN and CDR2 SYDVKM. The germline V and J ends were trimmed by 6 bases and 0 bases, with 21 bases remaining between them. CDR3 length: 19 residues. CDR3 DNA sequence: TGTGCCAGCAGCGATCCCAGAGGGGGGTCCCTCTCTGGGGCCAACGTCCTGACTTTC. Translating it yields CASSDPRGGSLSGANVLTF.

This clone was counted only a few times. The V call is TRBV23-1, the J call TRBJ2-7, with 7 bases that match TRBD2. TRBV23-1 has ORF status, its function being uncertain. After removal of 5 bases from V and 4 bases from J, the junction contained 11 bases not matched to a gene. The CDR3 loop spans 15 amino acids. DNA of the CDR3: TGCGCCAGCAGTTATCGTGGGAGGGCCAAGTACGAGCAGTACTTC. It translates to CASSYRGRAKYEQYF.

This clone came up a few times. This chain links TRBV9 with TRBJ1-4, with D possibly matching TRBD1 (5 bases). The CDR3 covers 15 residues. Germline loops: CDR1 SGDLS, CDR2 YYNGEE. Trimming removed 2 bases at V and 3 bases at J, with 11 bases between. This CDR3 reads CASSVSGGANEKLFF. The CDR3 DNA reads as TGTGCCAGCAGCGTTAGCGGGGGGGCTAATGAAAAACTGTTTTTT.